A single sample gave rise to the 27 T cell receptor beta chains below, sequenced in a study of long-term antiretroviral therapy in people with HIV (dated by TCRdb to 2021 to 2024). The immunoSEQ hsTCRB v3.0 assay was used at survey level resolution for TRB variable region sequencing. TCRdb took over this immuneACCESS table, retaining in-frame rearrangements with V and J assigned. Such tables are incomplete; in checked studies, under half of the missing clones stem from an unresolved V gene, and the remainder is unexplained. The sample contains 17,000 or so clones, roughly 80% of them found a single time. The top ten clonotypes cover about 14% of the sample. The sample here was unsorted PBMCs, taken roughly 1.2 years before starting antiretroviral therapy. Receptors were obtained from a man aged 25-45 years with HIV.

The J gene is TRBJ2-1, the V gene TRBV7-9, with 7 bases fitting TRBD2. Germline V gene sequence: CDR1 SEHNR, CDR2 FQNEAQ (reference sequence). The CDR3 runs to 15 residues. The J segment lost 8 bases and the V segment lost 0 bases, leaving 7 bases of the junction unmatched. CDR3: CASSLAGGPVDEQFF. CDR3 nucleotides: TGTGCCAGCAGCTTAGCGGGAGGGCCGGTCGATGAGCAGTTCTTC.

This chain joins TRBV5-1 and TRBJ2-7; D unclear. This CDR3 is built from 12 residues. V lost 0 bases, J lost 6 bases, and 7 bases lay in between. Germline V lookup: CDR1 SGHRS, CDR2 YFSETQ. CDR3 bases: TGCGCCAGCAGCTTGGTTCTGGGCGAGCAGTACTTC. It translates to CASSLVLGEQYF.

CDR3 protein: CASSPSTGEGSPLHF. The CDR3 DNA sequence: TGTGCCAGCAGTCCCTCTACAGGGGAAGGTTCACCCCTCCACTTT. V usage is TRBV6-4 and J usage is TRBJ1-6, with 7 nucleotides matching TRBD1. The CDR3 is 15 amino acids. Germline-derived CDR1 and CDR2 are MRHNA and SNTAGT. The trim removed 5 bases at V and 9 bases at J, leaving 10 bases unmatched.

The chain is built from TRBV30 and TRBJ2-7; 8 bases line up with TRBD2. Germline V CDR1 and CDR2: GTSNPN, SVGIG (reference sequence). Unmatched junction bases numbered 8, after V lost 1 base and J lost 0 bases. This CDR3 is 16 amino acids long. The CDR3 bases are TGTGCCTGGAGTGCGGGAGGGGGACCCTCCTCCTACGAGCAGTACTTC. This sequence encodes CAWSAGGGPSSYEQYF.

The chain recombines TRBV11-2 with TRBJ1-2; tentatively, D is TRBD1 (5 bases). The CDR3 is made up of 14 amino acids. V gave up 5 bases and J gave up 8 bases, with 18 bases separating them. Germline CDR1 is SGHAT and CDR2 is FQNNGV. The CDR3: CASSRGRVAQGYTF. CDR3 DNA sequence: TGTGCCAGCAGCCGCGGCAGGGTGGCGCAGGGCTACACCTTC.

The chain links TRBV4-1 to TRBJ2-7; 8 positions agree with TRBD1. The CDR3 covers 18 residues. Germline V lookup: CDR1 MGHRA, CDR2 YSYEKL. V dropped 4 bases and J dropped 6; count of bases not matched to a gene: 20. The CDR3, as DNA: TGCGCCAGCAGCCCTACGGCCGACCTTGACAGGGGCCGCCGCGAGCAGTACTTC. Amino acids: CASSPTADLDRGRREQYF.

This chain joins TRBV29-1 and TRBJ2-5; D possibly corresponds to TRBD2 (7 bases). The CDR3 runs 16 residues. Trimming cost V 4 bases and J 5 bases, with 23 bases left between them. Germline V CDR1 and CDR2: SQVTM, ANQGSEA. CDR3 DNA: TGCAGCGTTGGGGTACTATGGGCGGGGGCCGGGGAGACCCAGTACTTC. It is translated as CSVGVLWAGAGETQYF.

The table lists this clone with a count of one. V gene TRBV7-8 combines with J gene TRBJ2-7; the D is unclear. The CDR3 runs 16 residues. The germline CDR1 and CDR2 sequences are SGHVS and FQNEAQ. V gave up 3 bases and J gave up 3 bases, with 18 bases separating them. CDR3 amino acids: CASSFSTGLTFYEQYF. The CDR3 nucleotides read TGTGCCAGCAGCTTCTCCACCGGGCTCACTTTCTACGAGCAGTACTTC. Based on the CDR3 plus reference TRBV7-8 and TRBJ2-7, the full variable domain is GAGVSQSPRYKVAKRGQDVALRCDPISGHVSLFWYQQALGQGPEFLTYFQNEAQLDKSGLPSDRFFAERPEGSVSTLKIQRTQQEDSAVYLCASSFSTGLTFYEQYFGPGTRLTVT.

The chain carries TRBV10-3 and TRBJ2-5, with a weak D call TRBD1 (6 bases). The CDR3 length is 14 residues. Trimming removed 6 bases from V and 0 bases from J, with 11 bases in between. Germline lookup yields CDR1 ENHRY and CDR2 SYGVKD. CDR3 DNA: TGTGCCATCAGAAGAGGGGGAGACCAAGAGACCCAGTACTTC. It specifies CAIRRGGDQETQYF.

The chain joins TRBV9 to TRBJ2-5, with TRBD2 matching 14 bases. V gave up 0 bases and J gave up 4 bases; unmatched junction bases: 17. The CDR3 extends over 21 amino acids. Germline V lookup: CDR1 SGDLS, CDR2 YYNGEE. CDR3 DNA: TGTGCCAGCAGCGTAGCTACGGGGGAGGGACTAGCGGGGGTCTGGGGAGAGACCCAGTACTTC. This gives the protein CASSVATGEGLAGVWGETQYF. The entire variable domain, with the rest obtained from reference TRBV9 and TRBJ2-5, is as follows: DSGVTQTPKHLITATGQRVTLRCSPRSGDLSVYWYQQSLDQGLQFLIQYYNGEERAKGNILERFSAQQFPDLHSELNLSSLELGDSALYFCASSVATGEGLAGVWGETQYFGPGTRLLVL.

The CDR3 region is CASRPGLAFQETQYF. CDR3 in DNA: TGTGCCAGCAGACCGGGACTAGCGTTCCAAGAGACCCAGTACTTC. The chain has TRBV2 and TRBJ2-5; 10 bases map to TRBD2. CDR3 size: 15 residues. V lost 6 bases and J lost 1; bases outside the gene matches: 5. Per germline, CDR1 SNHLY and CDR2 FYNNEI.

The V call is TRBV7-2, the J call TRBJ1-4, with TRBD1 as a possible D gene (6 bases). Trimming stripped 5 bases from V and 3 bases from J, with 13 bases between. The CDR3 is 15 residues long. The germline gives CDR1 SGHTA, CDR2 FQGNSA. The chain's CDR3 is CASSTKSGANEKLFF. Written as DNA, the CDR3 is TGTGCCAGCAGCACCAAGTCAGGGGCTAATGAAAAACTGTTTTTT.

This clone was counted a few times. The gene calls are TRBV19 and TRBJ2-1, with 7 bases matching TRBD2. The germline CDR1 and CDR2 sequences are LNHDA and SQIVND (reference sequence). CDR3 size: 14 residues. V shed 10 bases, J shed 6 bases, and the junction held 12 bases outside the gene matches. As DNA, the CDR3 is TGTGCCACCTCGCGGGATTCGGGGGGCAATGAGCAGTTCTTC. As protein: CATSRDSGGNEQFF.

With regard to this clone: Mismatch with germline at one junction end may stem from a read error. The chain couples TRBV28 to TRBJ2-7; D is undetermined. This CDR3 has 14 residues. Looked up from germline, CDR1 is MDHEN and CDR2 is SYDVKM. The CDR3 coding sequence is TGTGCCAACAGTTTGGTCAGCAGCTCCTACGAGCAGTACTTC. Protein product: CANSLVSSSYEQYF.

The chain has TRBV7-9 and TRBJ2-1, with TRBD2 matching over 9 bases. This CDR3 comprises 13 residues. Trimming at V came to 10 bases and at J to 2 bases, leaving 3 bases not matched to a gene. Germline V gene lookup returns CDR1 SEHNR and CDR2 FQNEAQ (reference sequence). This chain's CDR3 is CAKSGGTYNEQFF. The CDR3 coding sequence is TGTGCCAAGAGCGGGGGGACCTACAATGAGCAGTTCTTC.

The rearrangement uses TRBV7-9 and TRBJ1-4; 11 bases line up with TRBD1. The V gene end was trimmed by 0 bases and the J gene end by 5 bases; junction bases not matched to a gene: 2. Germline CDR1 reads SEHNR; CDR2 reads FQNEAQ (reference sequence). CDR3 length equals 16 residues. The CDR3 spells CASSLAGTGGNEKLFF. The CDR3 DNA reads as TGTGCCAGCAGCTTAGCCGGGACAGGGGGGAATGAAAAACTGTTTTTT.

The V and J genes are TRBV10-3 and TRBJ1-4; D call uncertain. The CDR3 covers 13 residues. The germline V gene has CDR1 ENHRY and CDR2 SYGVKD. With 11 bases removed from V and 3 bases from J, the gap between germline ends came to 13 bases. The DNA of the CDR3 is TGTGCCGCCCGGGGTGGCCCTAATGAAAAACTGTTTTTT. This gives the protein CAARGGPNEKLFF.

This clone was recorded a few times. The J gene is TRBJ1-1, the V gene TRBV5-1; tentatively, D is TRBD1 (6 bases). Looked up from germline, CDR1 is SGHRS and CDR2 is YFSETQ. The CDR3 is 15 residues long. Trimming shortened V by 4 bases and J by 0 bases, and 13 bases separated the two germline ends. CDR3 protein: CASSQEDSLNTEAFF. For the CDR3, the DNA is TGCGCCAGCAGCCAGGAGGACAGCTTGAACACTGAAGCTTTCTTT.

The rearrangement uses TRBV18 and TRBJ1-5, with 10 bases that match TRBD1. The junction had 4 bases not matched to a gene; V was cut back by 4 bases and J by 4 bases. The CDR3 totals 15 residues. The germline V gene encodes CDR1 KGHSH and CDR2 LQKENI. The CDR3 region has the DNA TGTGCCAGCTCACGACAGGGGGCCCTGAATCAGCCCCAGCATTTT. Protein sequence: CASSRQGALNQPQHF.

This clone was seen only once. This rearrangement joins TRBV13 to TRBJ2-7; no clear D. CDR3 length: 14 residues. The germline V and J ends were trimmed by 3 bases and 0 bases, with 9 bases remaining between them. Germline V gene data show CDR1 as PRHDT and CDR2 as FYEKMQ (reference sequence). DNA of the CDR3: TGTGCCAGCAGCTTCTCGGAGCGCTCCTACGAGCAGTACTTC. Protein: CASSFSERSYEQYF.

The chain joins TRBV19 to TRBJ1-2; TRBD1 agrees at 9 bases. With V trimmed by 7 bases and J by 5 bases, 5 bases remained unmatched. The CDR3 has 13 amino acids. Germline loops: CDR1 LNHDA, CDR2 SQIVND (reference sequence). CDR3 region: CASTSQGAYGYTF. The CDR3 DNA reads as TGTGCCAGTACGTCACAGGGGGCGTATGGCTACACCTTC. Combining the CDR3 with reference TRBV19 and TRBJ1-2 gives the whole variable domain DGGITQSPKYLFRKEGQNVTLSCEQNLNHDAMYWYRQDPGQGLRLIYYSQIVNDFQKGDIAEGYSVSREKKESFPLTVTSAQKNPTAFYLCASTSQGAYGYTFGSGTRLTVV.

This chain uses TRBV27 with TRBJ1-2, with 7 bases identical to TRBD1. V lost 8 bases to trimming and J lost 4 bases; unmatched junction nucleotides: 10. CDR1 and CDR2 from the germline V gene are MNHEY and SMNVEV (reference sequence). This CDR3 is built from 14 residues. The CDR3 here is CASYATGSGYGYTF. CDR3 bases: TGTGCCAGCTATGCGACAGGGTCGGGCTATGGCTACACCTTC.

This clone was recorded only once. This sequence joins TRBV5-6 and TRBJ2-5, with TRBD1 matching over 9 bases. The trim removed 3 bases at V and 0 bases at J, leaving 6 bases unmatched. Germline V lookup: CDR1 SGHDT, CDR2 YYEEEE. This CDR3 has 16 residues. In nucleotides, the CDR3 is TGTGCCAGCAGCTCCCCGGGACAGGGCAACCAAGAGACCCAGTACTTC. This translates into CASSSPGQGNQETQYF.

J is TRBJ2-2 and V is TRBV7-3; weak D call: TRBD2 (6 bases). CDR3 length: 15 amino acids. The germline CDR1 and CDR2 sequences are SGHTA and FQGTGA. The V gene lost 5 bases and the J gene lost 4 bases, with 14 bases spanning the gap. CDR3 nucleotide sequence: TGTGCCAGCAGCCCCAGTTGGGGGGTCACCGGGGAGCTGTTTTTT. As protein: CASSPSWGVTGELFF.

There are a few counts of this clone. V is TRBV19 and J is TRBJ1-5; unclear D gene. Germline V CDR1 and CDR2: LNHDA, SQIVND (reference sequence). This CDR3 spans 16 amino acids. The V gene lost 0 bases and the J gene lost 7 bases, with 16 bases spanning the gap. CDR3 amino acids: CASSIDRQAVGQPQHF. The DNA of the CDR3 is TGTGCCAGTAGTATAGATAGGCAGGCGGTAGGGCAGCCCCAGCATTTT.

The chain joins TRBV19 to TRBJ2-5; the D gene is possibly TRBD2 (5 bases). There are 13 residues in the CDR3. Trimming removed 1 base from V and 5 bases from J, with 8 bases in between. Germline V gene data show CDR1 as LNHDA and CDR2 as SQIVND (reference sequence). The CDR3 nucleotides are TGTGCCAGTAGTATAGGAGGGTATGAGACCCAGTACTTC. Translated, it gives CASSIGGYETQYF.

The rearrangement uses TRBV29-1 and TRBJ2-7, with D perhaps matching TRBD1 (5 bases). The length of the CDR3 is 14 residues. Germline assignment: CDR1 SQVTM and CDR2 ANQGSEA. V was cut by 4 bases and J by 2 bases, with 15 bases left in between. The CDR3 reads CSVGGKGSTYEQYF. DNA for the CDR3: TGCAGCGTTGGAGGTAAGGGGTCTACCTACGAGCAGTACTTC.